The 10 T cell receptor beta chains reported below all come from one sample, sequenced in a study of cytomegalovirus exposure and HLA in healthy donors. PCR used 60 Vbeta primers and 13 Jbeta primers. The assay was immunoSEQ multiplex PCR, and TCRdb's table has in-frame clones only and misses some. The sample carries some 160,000 clones, around 75% recorded once. Sample: PBMCs. All receptors come from a man aged 60-69 years in good health and CMV-seronegative.

This clone was detected only a few times. This chain uses TRBV9 with TRBJ1-1; 7 bases fit TRBD1. V lost 3 bases and J lost 7; bases outside the gene matches: 9. This CDR3 spans 14 amino acids. CDR1 and CDR2 (germline): SGDLS, YYNGEE. CDR3 sequence (DNA): TGTGCCAGCAGCGAAGCTGGGACAGCAGGTGAAGCTTTCTTT. Protein: CASSEAGTAGEAFF.

The chain employs TRBV11-1 and TRBJ1-1, with 10 bases aligning to TRBD1. Germline trimming cut 2 bases from V and 1 base from J; bases unmatched to any gene: 10. The germline V gene encodes CDR1 SGHAT and CDR2 FQDESV (reference sequence). The CDR3 length is 18 residues. CDR3 sequence (DNA): TGTGCCAGCAGCTTACCCCGAGACAGGGGGCGATCGAACACTGAAGCTTTCTTT. Translating gives CASSLPRDRGRSNTEAFF.

The chain recombines TRBV7-2 with TRBJ2-7, with 7 bases that match TRBD2. J was trimmed by 2 bases and V by 2 bases; bases with no gene match: 9. The CDR3 is 16 residues long. Germline V CDR1 and CDR2: SGHTA, FQGNSA. CDR3 in DNA: TGTGCCAGCAGCTTAAGCGGGATCCAGATCCCCTACGAGCAGTACTTC. Translation: CASSLSGIQIPYEQYF. Drawing the rest from reference TRBV7-2 and TRBJ2-7, the complete variable domain is GAGVSQSPSNKVTEKGKDVELRCDPISGHTALYWYRQSLGQGLEFLIYFQGNSAPDKSGLPSDRFSAERTGGSVSTLTIQRTQQEDSAVYLCASSLSGIQIPYEQYFGPGTRLTVT.

The genes are TRBV7-2 and TRBJ2-3; D may be TRBD1 (6 bases). CDR1 and CDR2 from the germline V gene are SGHTA and FQGNSA. The CDR3 is 15 residues long. The CDR3 DNA reads as TGTGCTGTAGAAAAGGGGGATACCCGCACAGATACGCAGTATTTT. The encoded protein is CAVEKGDTRTDTQYF. Using reference TRBV7-2 and TRBJ2-3 for the parts outside the CDR3, the full variable domain is GAGVSQSPSNKVTEKGKDVELRCDPISGHTALYWYRQSLGQGLEFLIYFQGNSAPDKSGLPSDRFSAERTGGSVSTLTIQRTQQEDSAVYLCAVEKGDTRTDTQYFGPGTRLTVL.

J is TRBJ2-1 and V is TRBV7-6, with TRBD1 matching over 8 bases. Germline V gives CDR1 SGHVS, CDR2 FNYEAQ. V lost 5 bases, J lost 3 bases, and 6 bases stayed unmatched. The CDR3 has 15 residues. DNA of the CDR3: TGTGCCAGCAGCAGCCCAGGGGGCAGCTACAATGAGCAGTTCTTC. Amino acid sequence: CASSSPGGSYNEQFF. The full variable domain, with the rest looked up from reference TRBV7-6 and TRBJ2-1, is GAGVSQSPRYKVTKRGQDVALRCDPISGHVSLYWYRQALGQGPEFLTYFNYEAQQDKSGLPNDRFSAERPEGSISTLTIQRTEQRDSAMYRCASSSPGGSYNEQFFGPGTRLTVL.

This clone occurred a few times. The chain is built from TRBV4-2 and TRBJ2-3; 12 bases are shared with TRBD2. This CDR3 spans 20 amino acids. In germline, CDR1 is LGHNA, CDR2 YNFKEQ. V lost 4 bases and J lost 0; bases outside the gene matches: 14. This CDR3 is CASSPMTSGSSSLSTDTQYF. Written as DNA, the CDR3 is TGTGCCAGCAGCCCAATGACTAGCGGGAGTTCATCATTAAGCACAGATACGCAGTATTTT.

The chain uses TRBV11-1 and TRBJ1-4; 8 bases agree with TRBD1. This CDR3 region has 15 residues. Trimming cost V 3 bases and J 8 bases; bases outside gene matches: 8. The V gene's germline CDR1 is SGHAT and CDR2 FQDESV (reference sequence). CDR3 in DNA: TGTGCCAGCAGCTTTTCCGACAGGGGAGTAGAAAAACTGTTTTTT. Amino acids: CASSFSDRGVEKLFF.

This chain joins TRBV29-1 and TRBJ2-6, with unresolved D. Deletions cut 7 bases from V and 1 base from J, with 5 bases between. Germline CDR1 and CDR2: SQVTM and ANQGSEA. The CDR3 extends over 12 amino acids. The CDR3 nucleotides are TGCAGCGCTAGTTCTGGGGCCAACGTCCTGACTTTC. Amino acids: CSASSGANVLTF.

The chain uses TRBV5-1 and TRBJ2-7, with D tentatively TRBD2 (5 bases). V was pared by 0 bases and J by 3 bases, with 7 bases between. CDR3 length equals 13 residues. CDR1 SGHRS and CDR2 YFSETQ come from the germline V gene. The CDR3 DNA is TGCGCCAGCAGCTTGGGAGAGGGCTACGAGCAGTACTTC. Residues: CASSLGEGYEQYF. The full variable domain, its missing parts supplied by reference TRBV5-1 and TRBJ2-7, is KAGVTQTPRYLIKTRGQQVTLSCSPISGHRSVSWYQQTPGQGLQFLFEYFSETQRNKGNFPGRFSGRQFSNSRSEMNVSTLELGDSALYLCASSLGEGYEQYFGPGTRLTVT.

The chain recombines TRBV27 with TRBJ2-5, with D possibly TRBD1 on 6 matching bases. The CDR3 runs 15 residues. Germline V CDR1 and CDR2: MNHEY, SMNVEV (reference sequence). V lost 8 bases and J 2 bases, leaving 18 bases between the germline ends. The CDR3 loop reads CASLPGGARQETQYF. CDR3 DNA: TGTGCCAGCCTACCTGGGGGCGCCCGGCAAGAGACCCAGTACTTC.